This TCR beta chain was observed in a study of post-analysis software for immune sequencing data. Findings and caveats of the study: Patients used a few TRBV segments, including TRBV5-6, TRBV5-1 and TRBV20-1, more often than controls.

Trimming left V 4 bases short and J 10 bases short, with 14 bases between. Looked up from germline, CDR1 is LGHNA and CDR2 is YNFKEQ. The CDR3 totals 14 residues. Of note for this clonotype: As yet, its antigen is unknown.

Unique molecular identifiers were carried by the TCR beta cDNA libraries. Using its own MiXCR run on the PCR reads, TCRdb lists one record per CDR3 protein. The repertoire holds about 460,000 distinct CDR3 sequences, with under 55% as singletons. This sequence was found in a girl aged 5 to 17 with multiple sclerosis. The rearrangement uses TRBV4-2 and TRBJ1-6, with TRBD1 as a possible D gene (6 bases). The sample consisted of blood. Here the CDR3 reads CASSLTGADSPLHF. The CDR3 bases are TGTGCCAGCAGCCTGACAGGCGCGGACTCACCCCTCCACTTT.